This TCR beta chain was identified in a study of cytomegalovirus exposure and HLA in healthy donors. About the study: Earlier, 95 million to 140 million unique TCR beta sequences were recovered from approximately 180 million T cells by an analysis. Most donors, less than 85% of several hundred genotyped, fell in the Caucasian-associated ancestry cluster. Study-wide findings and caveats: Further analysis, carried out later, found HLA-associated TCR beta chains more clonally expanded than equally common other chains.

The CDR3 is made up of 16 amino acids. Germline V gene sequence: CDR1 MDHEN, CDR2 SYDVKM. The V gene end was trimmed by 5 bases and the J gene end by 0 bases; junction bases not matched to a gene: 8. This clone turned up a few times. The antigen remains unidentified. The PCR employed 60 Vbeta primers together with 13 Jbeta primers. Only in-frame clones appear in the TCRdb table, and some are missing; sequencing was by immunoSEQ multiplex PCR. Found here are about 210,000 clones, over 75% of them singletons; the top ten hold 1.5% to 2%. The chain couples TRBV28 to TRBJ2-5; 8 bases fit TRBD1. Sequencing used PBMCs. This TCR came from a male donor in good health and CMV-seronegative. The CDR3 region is CASSPDYRGNQETQYF. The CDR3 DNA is TGTGCCAGCAGTCCTGACTACAGGGGGAACCAAGAGACCCAGTACTTC.